The 31 T cell receptor beta chains in this list originate from one sample, sequenced in a study of T and B cells in COVID-19 patients. TRB rearrangements were amplified by multiplex PCR with BIOMED2 TRB-A/B primers. One entry per CDR3 protein results from TCRdb running MiXCR on the multiplex PCR reads. The sample gives under 10,000 distinct CDR3 sequences, over 25% of which show up once; approximately 5.1% is in the top ten. Each TRB amplification used about 230-550 ng of genomic DNA from blood. The sample consisted of blood. The source is a human donor who had recovered from COVID-19.

By frequency in the sample, this clonotype is medium-sized. The chain joins TRBV5-4 to TRBJ2-5; D call uncertain. CDR3 length equals 14 residues. Germline-derived CDR1 and CDR2 are SGHNT and YYREEE (reference sequence). Trimming took 0 bases from V and 2 from J, leaving 8 bases between them. The CDR3 here is CASSLELLQETQYF. CDR3 DNA: TGTGCCAGCAGCTTGGAATTGCTTCAAGAGACCCAGTACTTC.

The sample holds a few counts of this clonotype. The rearrangement joins TRBV5-8 to TRBJ2-5; TRBD1 matches at 7 bases. The CDR3 totals 15 residues. V lost 2 bases, J lost 3 bases, and 7 bases stayed unmatched. In germline, CDR1 is SGHTS, CDR2 YDEGEE. CDR3 in DNA: TGTGCCAGCAGCTTAGGATCCAGGGGGAAAGAGACCCAGTACTTC. This encodes CASSLGSRGKETQYF. The entire variable domain, with the rest obtained from reference TRBV5-8 and TRBJ2-5, is as follows: EAGVTQSPTHLIKTRGQQATLRCSPISGHTSVYWYQQALGLGLQFLLWYDEGEERNRGNFPPRFSGRQFPNYSSELNVNALELEDSALYLCASSLGSRGKETQYFGPGTRLLVL.

This clonotype was counted only a few times. CDR3 nucleotides: TGTGCCAGCACCGTAAGCTCTGGGGCCAACGTCCTGACTTTC. Protein sequence: CASTVSSGANVLTF. The chain employs TRBV7-2 and TRBJ2-6; D ambiguous. Germline V CDR1 and CDR2: SGHTA, FQGNSA. Deletions cut 7 bases from V and 0 bases from J, with 7 bases between. The CDR3 totals 14 residues.

In this sample, this clonotype is medium-sized. This chain joins TRBV6-5 and TRBJ2-7; no clear D. This CDR3 is built from 13 residues. V dropped 8 bases and J dropped 6 bases, with 17 bases sitting between them. Per germline, CDR1 MNHEY and CDR2 SVGAGI. CDR3 loop: CASSYGSWGEQYV. As DNA, the CDR3 is TGTGCCAGCTCCTACGGCAGTTGGGGCGAGCAGTACGTC.

V gene TRBV6-4 combines with J gene TRBJ2-1, with 11 bases lining up with TRBD1. The CDR3 runs to 17 residues. Germline CDR1 and CDR2: MRHNA and SNTAGT. J lost 4 bases, V lost 1 base, and 6 bases had no gene match. The CDR3 here is CASSDLGQGARYNEQFF. As DNA, the CDR3 is TGTGCCAGCAGTGACTTAGGACAGGGGGCGCGGTACAATGAGCAGTTCTTC.

Relative to its sample, this clonotype is medium-sized (0.01 to 0.1%). This chain links TRBV6-5 with TRBJ1-2; perhaps TRBD1 as D (5 bases). The germline V and J ends were trimmed by 5 bases and 6 bases, with 13 bases remaining between them. The CDR3 is made up of 13 amino acids. Germline CDR1 and CDR2: MNHEY and SVGAGI. The CDR3 nucleotides read TGTGCCAGCAGTCTTCTAGGGGCACATGGCTACACCTTC. This gives the protein CASSLLGAHGYTF.

For this clonotype: Being one base from a much bigger clone, this may be a read error. The chain is built from TRBV6-5 and TRBJ1-3; D call uncertain. Germline CDR1 and CDR2: MNHEY and SVGAGI. The CDR3 totals 13 residues. Trimming took off 5 bases at V and 0 bases at J, with 5 bases between the two ends. The CDR3 DNA sequence: TGTGCCAGCAGTGTGATCTCTGGAAACACCATATATTTT. Encoded protein: CASSVISGNTIYF.

This clonotype is labeled as medium-sized. The chain joins TRBV19 to TRBJ2-3; D may correspond to TRBD1 or TRBD2 (6 bases each). The CDR3 sequence is 16 residues long. V was clipped by 4 bases and J by 5 bases, with 19 bases between them. Germline-derived CDR1 and CDR2 are LNHDA and SQIVND (reference sequence). CDR3 sequence reads: CASSTTSGAAGDTQYF. CDR3 DNA: TGTGCCAGTAGTACGACCTCGGGGGCTGCGGGAGATACGCAGTATTTT.

This clonotype came up once. The V call is TRBV6-1, the J call TRBJ1-5; D is possibly TRBD1 (5 bases). V dropped 0 bases and J dropped 5 bases, with 17 bases sitting between them. This CDR3 contains 17 residues. Germline CDR1 MNHNS, CDR2 SASEGT. This CDR3 is CASSEAGERRFDQPQHF. The CDR3 DNA reads as TGTGCCAGCAGTGAAGCGGGGGAGCGGAGGTTCGATCAGCCCCAGCATTTT.

The J gene is TRBJ1-2, the V gene TRBV6-5, with 8 bases that match TRBD1. Germline CDR1 and CDR2: MNHEY and SVGAGI. Trimming at V came to 6 bases and at J to 4 bases, leaving 7 bases not matched to a gene. CDR3 length: 14 amino acids. The CDR3 DNA sequence: TGTGCCAGCAGCCCGGACAGGGACGCCTATGGCTACACCTTC. This codes for CASSPDRDAYGYTF.

There are a few counts of this clonotype. J is TRBJ2-5 and V is TRBV11-2; tentatively, D is TRBD1 (5 bases). CDR3 length: 13 residues. Germline CDR1 is SGHAT and CDR2 is FQNNGV. V gave up 2 bases and J gave up 2 bases, with 6 bases separating them. CDR3 sequence: CASSLRQQETQYF. CDR3 DNA: TGTGCCAGCAGCTTAAGACAGCAAGAGACCCAGTACTTC.

The chain employs TRBV7-2 and TRBJ1-2; D possibly corresponds to TRBD1 (5 bases). The CDR3 contains 17 residues. Germline CDR1 is SGHTA and CDR2 is FQGNSA. Trimming removed 5 bases from V and 4 bases from J, with 23 bases in between. The CDR3 bases are TGTGCCAGCAGCCCTCTCCCTGGAGGGGAATCCCTCTATGGCTACACCTTC. Translated, it gives CASSPLPGGESLYGYTF.

In its sample, this clonotype was seen many times. This sequence joins TRBV4-3 and TRBJ2-2, with 10 bases aligning to TRBD2. This CDR3 comprises 17 residues. CDR1 is LGHNA and CDR2 is YSLEER in the germline V gene. J was trimmed by 6 bases and V by 2 bases; bases with no gene match: 9. CDR3 in amino acids: CASSQYNSGGAAGELFF. The CDR3 nucleotides read TGCGCCAGCAGCCAATACAACAGCGGGGGGGCGGCCGGGGAGCTGTTTTTT.

This clonotype has only a few counts. The gene calls are TRBV24-1 and TRBJ1-6; 10 positions agree with TRBD1. Germline CDR1 KGHDR, CDR2 SFDVKD. CDR3 length: 16 residues. V gave up 1 base and J gave up 7 bases; unmatched junction bases: 3. CDR3 in amino acids: CATSDLGTGDNSPLHF. CDR3 DNA: TGTGCCACCAGTGATTTAGGGACAGGGGACAATTCACCCCTCCACTTT.

By proportion, this clonotype is medium-sized. The chain joins TRBV19 to TRBJ1-1; D call uncertain. The germline gives CDR1 LNHDA, CDR2 SQIVND (reference sequence). The CDR3 has 14 amino acids. Between the trimmed V and J ends, which lost 1 base and 2 bases, there was a span of 8 bases. The CDR3: CASSIARKNTEAFF. The CDR3 DNA is TGTGCCAGTAGTATAGCTCGCAAAAACACTGAAGCTTTCTTT.

This clonotype is judged medium-sized. This rearrangement joins TRBV5-4 to TRBJ2-2; D call uncertain. With 2 bases removed from V and 4 bases from J, the gap between germline ends came to 12 bases. The CDR3 extends over 15 amino acids. Per the germline V gene, CDR1 is SGHNT and CDR2 is YYREEE (reference sequence). The CDR3 loop reads CASSFTSDRTGELFF. The CDR3 DNA sequence: TGTGCCAGCAGCTTTACCTCAGACCGCACCGGGGAGCTGTTTTTT.

This chain uses TRBV5-1 with TRBJ1-1, with D perhaps matching TRBD1 (5 bases). This CDR3 has 15 residues. Germline V CDR1 and CDR2: SGHRS, YFSETQ. The V and J ends lost 0 bases and 0 bases respectively, with 9 bases between them. CDR3 coding DNA: TGCGCCAGCAGCTTGGTCAAGGGGATGAACACTGAAGCTTTCTTT. Translating gives CASSLVKGMNTEAFF. The entire variable domain, with the rest obtained from reference TRBV5-1 and TRBJ1-1, is as follows: KAGVTQTPRYLIKTRGQQVTLSCSPISGHRSVSWYQQTPGQGLQFLFEYFSETQRNKGNFPGRFSGRQFSNSRSEMNVSTLELGDSALYLCASSLVKGMNTEAFFGQGTRLTVV.

The rearrangement joins TRBV10-3 to TRBJ1-4; no clear D gene. Germline V gene lookup returns CDR1 ENHRY and CDR2 SYGVKD. This CDR3 has 13 residues. V was shortened by 2 bases and J by 6 bases, with 7 bases between the two germline ends. CDR3 sequence reads: CAISEGIDEKLFF. The CDR3, as DNA: TGTGCCATCAGTGAGGGAATAGATGAAAAACTGTTTTTT.

This clonotype was counted ten times or more. The chain uses TRBV15 and TRBJ1-2; D not resolved. Germline V lookup: CDR1 LNHNV, CDR2 YYDKDF (reference sequence). With 0 bases removed from V and 6 bases from J, the gap between germline ends came to 17 bases. The CDR3 spans 16 residues. The CDR3 bases are TGTGCCACCAGCAGAGAAGGAAGGAGAAGGAACGATGGCTACACCTTC. Residues: CATSREGRRRNDGYTF. Filled out from reference TRBV15 and TRBJ1-2, the complete variable domain reads DAMVIQNPRYQVTQFGKPVTLSCSQTLNHNVMYWYQQKSSQAPKLLFHYYDKDFNNEADTPDNFQSRRPNTSFCFLDIRSPGLGDTAMYLCATSREGRRRNDGYTFGSGTRLTVV.

The chain links TRBV10-3 to TRBJ2-5, with 7 bases lining up with TRBD2. The ends lost 0 bases at V and 2 bases at J; junction bases unmatched: 3. Germline CDR1 reads ENHRY; CDR2 reads SYGVKD. The CDR3 covers 15 residues. The CDR3 DNA follows: TGTGCCATCAGTGAGTCTGGGACTACGCAAGAGACCCAGTACTTC. As protein: CAISESGTTQETQYF.

Of note for this clonotype: The junction does not match germline at one end; this may be a read error. V gene TRBV19 combines with J gene TRBJ1-5; D is perhaps TRBD1 (5 bases). CDR3 length: 16 amino acids. Germline V CDR1 and CDR2: LNHDA, SQIVND (reference sequence). This CDR3 reads CASSTGRGENNQPKHF. In DNA, the CDR3 is TGTGCCAGTAGCACCGGCCGGGGGGAAAACAATCAGCCCAAGCATTTT.

The chain uses TRBV6-1 and TRBJ1-2, with D uncertain. Between the trimmed V and J ends, which lost 11 bases and 3 bases, there was a span of 22 bases. From germline, CDR1 is MNHNS and CDR2 SASEGT. The CDR3 is 15 amino acids. The CDR3 sequence: CAGKAGVEGYYGYTF. The DNA of the CDR3 is TGTGCCGGAAAAGCTGGGGTTGAAGGGTACTATGGCTACACCTTC.

The chain links TRBV24-1 to TRBJ2-3; D is perhaps TRBD1 (5 bases). This CDR3 is built from 15 residues. The germline gives CDR1 KGHDR, CDR2 SFDVKD. Between the trimmed V and J ends, which lost 3 bases and 0 bases, there was a span of 9 bases. The CDR3 loop reads CATSDKGLSTDTQYF. The CDR3 bases are TGTGCCACCAGTGATAAGGGGCTTAGCACAGATACGCAGTATTTT.

This clonotype was seen a few times. The gene calls are TRBV7-9 and TRBJ2-3; 14 nucleotides agree with TRBD2. Germline V lookup: CDR1 SEHNR, CDR2 FQNEAQ (reference sequence). Trimming at V came to 1 base and at J to 2 bases, leaving 2 bases not matched to a gene. The CDR3 runs to 17 residues. As DNA, the CDR3 is TGTGCCAGCAGCTTAGGACTAGCGGGGGGGTCCACAGATACGCAGTATTTT. It translates to CASSLGLAGGSTDTQYF. The complete variable domain, with remaining parts taken from reference TRBV7-9 and TRBJ2-3, reads DTGVSQNPRHKITKRGQNVTFRCDPISEHNRLYWYRQTLGQGPEFLTYFQNEAQLEKSRLLSDRFSAERPKGSFSTLEIQRTEQGDSAMYLCASSLGLAGGSTDTQYFGPGTRLTVL.

By proportion, this clonotype is medium-sized (0.01 to 0.1%). This rearrangement joins TRBV6-6 to TRBJ2-7, with 12 bases aligning to TRBD2. Per germline, CDR1 MNHNY and CDR2 SVGAGI (reference sequence). Germline trimming cut 6 bases from V and 6 bases from J; bases unmatched to any gene: 6. The CDR3 spans 14 residues. This chain's CDR3 is CASRSSGGVLEQYF. The CDR3 DNA reads as TGTGCCAGCAGGTCTAGCGGGGGGGTGCTCGAGCAGTACTTC.

The CDR3 nucleotides read TGTGCCAGCAGTCCGACAGGGGTCGCCAAAAAACTGTTTTTT. It translates to CASSPTGVAKKLFF. The V gene is TRBV27, the J gene TRBJ1-4; TRBD1 agrees at 8 bases. There are 14 residues in the CDR3. V shed 5 bases, J shed 9 bases, and the junction held 8 bases outside the gene matches. Per the germline V gene, CDR1 is MNHEY and CDR2 is SMNVEV (reference sequence).

This clonotype has only a few counts. V gene TRBV27 combines with J gene TRBJ1-2; possible D gene TRBD1, 5 bases. With 5 bases removed from V and 0 bases from J, the gap between germline ends came to 19 bases. The germline V gene has CDR1 MNHEY and CDR2 SMNVEV (reference sequence). There are 17 residues in the CDR3. CDR3 in amino acids: CASSPWGGSAANYGYTF. In DNA form, the CDR3 reads TGTGCCAGCAGTCCCTGGGGGGGGTCCGCAGCTAACTATGGCTACACCTTC.

Note on this clonotype: A much larger clone differs by one base, so this may be a read error. The gene calls are TRBV11-1 and TRBJ1-1; 8 bases match TRBD1. CDR1 and CDR2 (germline): SGHAT, FQDESV (reference sequence). The CDR3 totals 15 residues. Here the CDR3 reads CAGSLVQGATTEAFF. CDR3 nucleotides: TGTGCCGGCAGCTTAGTCCAGGGGGCTACCACTGAAGCTTTCTTT. Using reference TRBV11-1 and TRBJ1-1 for the parts outside the CDR3, the full variable domain is EAEVAQSPRYKITEKSQAVAFWCDPISGHATLYWYRQILGQGPELLVQFQDESVVDDSQLPKDRFSAERLKGVDSTLKIQPAELGDSAMYLCAGSLVQGATTEAFFGQGTRLTVV.

This chain joins TRBV6-2 or TRBV6-3 and TRBJ1-5, with 7 bases lining up with TRBD1. The CDR3 totals 14 residues. The V and J ends lost 2 bases and 6 bases, in that order; junction bases with no gene match: 4. The V gene's germline CDR1 is MNHEY and CDR2 SVGEGT. The CDR3 coding sequence is TGTGCCAGCAGTTACCACCGGGACAGTCAGCCCCAGCATTTT. Encoded protein: CASSYHRDSQPQHF.

V and J are TRBV6-1 and TRBJ2-3; 9 bases line up with TRBD1. Germline CDR1 MNHNS, CDR2 SASEGT. Trimming took 6 bases from V and 2 from J; bases not matched to a gene: 3. The length of the CDR3 is 14 residues. This CDR3 reads CASSGTGSTDTQYF. CDR3 nucleotide sequence: TGTGCCAGCAGCGGGACAGGGTCCACAGATACGCAGTATTTT.

This clonotype is labeled medium-sized. In DNA, the CDR3 is TGTGCCAGCAGCCTTGGACAGGGCTCCTACAATGAGCAGTTCTTC. This codes for CASSLGQGSYNEQFF. V usage is TRBV5-4 and J usage is TRBJ2-1; 8 bases match TRBD1. The germline V gene encodes CDR1 SGHNT and CDR2 YYREEE (reference sequence). The CDR3 has 15 amino acids. V lost 4 bases and J lost 0; bases outside the gene matches: 3. The whole variable domain, remainder taken from reference TRBV5-4 and TRBJ2-1, is ETGVTQSPTHLIKTRGQQVTLRCSSQSGHNTVSWYQQALGQGPQFIFQYYREEENGRGNFPPRFSGLQFPNYSSELNVNALELDDSALYLCASSLGQGSYNEQFFGPGTRLTVL.